This record looks at one TCR beta chain sequence and its context. Its matching antigen is unknown. This record belongs to a study of cytomegalovirus exposure and HLA in healthy donors. Study-wide points: The records held CMV serostatus as the only immune exposure information. Further analysis, carried out later, found HLA-associated TCR beta chains more clonally expanded than equally common other chains.

Samples came from healthy bone marrow donors. PCR amplification relied on 60 Vbeta primers (plus 13 Jbeta primers). Clones were read by immunoSEQ multiplex PCR, and TCRdb kept only the in-frame ones, dropping some. The sample shows some 140,000 clones, 70% to 80% of them seen only once. The sample comprised PBMCs. The receptor comes from a woman between 40 and 50 years old in good health and CMV-seronegative.

CDR3 DNA: TGTGCCAGCAGTGTTTCTCCCTTAGCCAAAAACATTCAGTACTTC. Translating it yields CASSVSPLAKNIQYF. This sequence joins TRBV9 and TRBJ2-4, with no clear D. V was pared by 5 bases and J by 0 bases, with 12 bases between. CDR1 and CDR2 (germline): SGDLS, YYNGEE. This CDR3 is 15 amino acids long.